This section outlines one T cell receptor beta chain sequence together with its context. Its antigen is not known. A clone one base away is much larger, so this may be a read error. Peripheral blood genomic DNA, not sorted cells or RNA, was the template. This specimen comes from a study of T cell repertoires in aging, cancer and after chemotherapy. As for the study in general: Paired samples before and after chemotherapy came from glioblastoma patients receiving temozolomide-based therapy.

Overall study findings and caveats: Untreated cancer patients had significantly lower blood TCR diversity than age-matched healthy donors.

Multiplex touch-down PCR with TRB-A/B primers amplified rearranged V-D-J TRB sequences. TCRdb reanalysed the multiplex PCR reads using MiXCR and keeps one entry per CDR3 protein. The sample holds thousands of distinct CDR3 sequences, roughly 30% seen once. The CDR3 spans 13 residues. Germline V CDR1 and CDR2: MNHEY, SVGAGI. The sequence came from a human donor with a solid tumor. The specimen was blood. The chain recombines TRBV6-5 with TRBJ1-1; D remains ambiguous. The CDR3 is CASCYAGGTEAFF. DNA for the CDR3: TGTGCCAGCTGTTACGCGGGAGGCACTGAAGCTTTCTTT.